This T cell receptor beta chain was recovered during a study of T cells after yellow fever vaccination. Study-level background: The authors prepared low-cell-number fractions using SMART-Seq v4 Ultra Low Input.

Study outcomes and limitations: A small proportion of clonotypes was detected in both the CD4 and CD8 compartments. Clones from primary vaccination mostly reappeared after the booster (around 96% CD4, about 85% CD8).

Ten or more counts support this clonotype. Its target is unknown. Template switching by 5'RACE produced TCR cDNA, adding a universal primer site and UMIs. From the 5' RACE reads, TCRdb called clonotypes with MiXCR, one entry per CDR3 protein. This table holds approximately 450,000 distinct CDR3 sequences, roughly a sixth found once. This clonotype was sampled from a man aged 18 to 29 who received the YFV17D yellow fever vaccine. The specimen was PBMCs, collected before the yellow fever booster vaccination.

This CDR3 reads CASSPWTGEETQYF. The CDR3 nucleotides are TGCGCCAGCAGCCCTTGGACAGGGGAAGAGACCCAGTACTTC. The rearrangement uses TRBV5-1 and TRBJ2-5, with 9 positions matching TRBD1. V was clipped by 4 bases and J by 3 bases; unmatched bases: 4. The length of the CDR3 is 14 residues. CDR1 is SGHRS, CDR2 YFSETQ, per germline.